The clone carrying this T cell receptor (beta chain) has only a few counts. Its target is unknown. The record originates from a study of T-cell reconstitution after alpha-beta-depleted transplantation in children. Study-wide findings and caveats: Roughly two months post-transplant, alpha-beta T cells reportedly originated from several hundred graft clones that had expanded. T-cell counts and diversity at one year following transplant were attributed mainly to newly produced T cells.

Preparing the TCRbeta library involved the use of unique molecular identifiers. Using its own MiXCR run on the PCR reads, TCRdb lists one record per CDR3 protein. The data show around 370,000 distinct CDR3 sequences, around 15% seen once. This CDR3 has 15 amino acids. The ends lost 3 bases at V and 10 bases at J; junction bases unmatched: 7. Germline V gives CDR1 SGHRS, CDR2 YFSETQ. Sample: PBMCs, mostly from graft donor cells, taken 360 days after TCRalphabeta/CD19-depleted stem cell transplant. The receptor was derived from a male patient under 10 years old who had a stem cell transplant for acute lymphoblastic leukemia, so the T cells may come from the graft donor. The V gene is TRBV5-1, the J gene TRBJ2-1, with 13 bases aligning to TRBD2. CDR3 in amino acids: CASSSGLAGEREQFF. The CDR3 nucleotides read TGCGCCAGCAGCTCAGGACTAGCGGGAGAACGCGAGCAGTTCTTC.